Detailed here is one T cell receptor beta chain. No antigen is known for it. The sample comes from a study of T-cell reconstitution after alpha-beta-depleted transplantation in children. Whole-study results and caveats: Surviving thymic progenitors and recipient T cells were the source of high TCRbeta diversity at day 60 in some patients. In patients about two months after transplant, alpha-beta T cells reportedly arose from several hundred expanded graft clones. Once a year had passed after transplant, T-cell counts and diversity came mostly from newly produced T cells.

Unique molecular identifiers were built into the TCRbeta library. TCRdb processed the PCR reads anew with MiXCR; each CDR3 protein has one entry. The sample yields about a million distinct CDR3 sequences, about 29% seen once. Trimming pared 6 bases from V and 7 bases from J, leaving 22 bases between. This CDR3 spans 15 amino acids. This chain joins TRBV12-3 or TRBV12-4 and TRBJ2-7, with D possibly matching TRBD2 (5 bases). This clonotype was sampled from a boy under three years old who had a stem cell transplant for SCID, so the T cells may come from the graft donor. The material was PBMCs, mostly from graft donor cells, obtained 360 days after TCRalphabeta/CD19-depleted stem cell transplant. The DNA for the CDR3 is TGTGCCAGCAGAGCTCCGGGCTCTTGGACGGGAGAGCAGTACTTC. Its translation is CASRAPGSWTGEQYF.